The source of this T cell receptor (beta chain) is a study of human T cells and chemical hapten exposure (dated by TCRdb to the early 2020s). A note on the overall study: For sensitization, 2% DPC in acetone was applied to a roughly 2 cm by roughly 2 cm area of upper inner arm skin. Patients additionally received weekly therapeutic DPC doses to the scalp throughout the approximately 25-week study period. Patch testing on the upper back used Finn chambers containing 0.01% DPC, with scoring done after 6 days according to International Contact Dermatitis Research Group standards. The patient cohort, mostly female, included alopecia areata with under or over 50% scalp involvement, alopecia totalis and alopecia universalis. Libraries were combined into a pool for sequencing, and differences in TCR yield between samples came mainly from small differences in library volumes within the pool. This study followed changes in the peripheral blood TCR repertoire in vivo during primary and secondary sensitization of alopecia patients to the hapten diphenylcyclopropenone (DPC). Blood was sampled from patients pre-sensitization (week 0) and at 2, 6 and about 24 weeks after DPC sensitization. Roughly 30 alopecia patients provided blood for TCR sequencing at one to four time points (pre-sensitization, 2, 6 and 24 weeks). Paper-wide results and their limitations: Patch test score correlated positively with the number of PT1 expanded TCRs, reaching significance at thresholds 8, 16 and 32 but not at 4. Because every patient had alopecia, a presumed autoimmune disease, the patients' immune response might differ from that of healthy individuals. DPC sensitization did not change how many TCRs were above 1 in 1000 frequency, and no evidence was found of alterations in global repertoire structure. After repeated subsampling, the strength of the expansion versus patch-test correlation and the threshold at which it became significant changed. Expanded TCRs formed significantly more large CDR3 similarity clusters than pre-sensitization or healthy control sets, consistent with antigen-driven responses.

The trim is 2 bases for V and 5 bases for J, with a gap of 12 bases between the germline ends. CDR1 and CDR2, looked up from the germline V gene, are MDHEN and SYDVKM. The CDR3 spans 14 residues, from the cysteine through the phenylalanine. CDR3 DNA only is kept here, 42 bases in frame from base 1. Library creation used RACE. The sequencer listed for this sample is NextSeq 500. During library preparation, unique molecular identifiers were attached to individual cDNA molecules so that TCRs could be counted quantitatively and reproducibly. From each blood RNA sample, both TCR alpha and TCR beta chains were sequenced. The authors' analysis ran thus. Samples had a median of roughly 87,000 TCRs, with a range from roughly 23,224 to 700,000. V, J and CDR3 annotation of the TCR reads was performed with the Decombinator software suite. For PS versus PT1 abundance plots, all samples were subsampled to the same number of TCRs (28,000). Expanded TCRs were defined as absent before sensitization and observed at least eight times at the 2-week time point. The public reads were run again by TCRdb, first through fastp at Q25 and then through MiXCR, and only productive beta chains were kept. Each entry is one CDR3 protein sequence, shown with its most common DNA and genes. TCRdb, rather than the study authors, made the V and J calls. The sample includes roughly 100,000 distinct CDR3 sequences, with approximately 12% observed a single time. The top ten clones comprise 1.6% of the sample.

A remark on this clonotype: No cognate antigen has been identified for it. No base qualities exist here, and no much larger clone lies one base off it.

According to the study, the label for this sample's time point signals: pre-sensitization, week 0. The sample's treatment or condition, from its label and the paper: therapeutic diphenylcyclopropenone sensitization with weekly scalp DPC. At every patch-test visit, the blood draw took place before the patch test was put on. To be eligible, patients had to be aged 18 to 70, diagnosed with alopecia and judged suitable for DPC therapy, while pregnant patients were excluded. Total RNA was extracted from unfractionated whole blood that had been collected in Tempus Blood RNA tubes. The clonotype was recovered from a woman between 50 and 59 years old with alopecia areata. Some clones in this sample may be carry-over from other donors' samples. The rearranged chain carries TRBV28 and TRBJ1-2; TRBD1 is a weak D gene call, 6 bases matching. This material consisted of whole blood, taken in connection with sensitization to the hapten diphenylcyclopropenone (DPC). The sequence in DNA is TGTGCCAGCAGTTTACAACAGGGCTGGTATGGCTACACCTTC. It encodes CASSLQQGWYGYTF.